Presented here are 26 T cell receptor beta chains from one specimen sequenced in a study of neurological immune-mediated disorders. Time point defined: longitudinal time-point 1 (baseline). Each CDR3 protein is one row after TCRdb ran MiXCR on the 5' RACE reads. The top ten hold 4.6% of the sample, which has 67,000 or so distinct CDR3 sequences, roughly 13% seen once. Source material: PBMCs. Receptors originate from a female donor with HTLV-1-associated myelopathy (HAM/TSP).

This clonotype was observed many times. This chain links TRBV6-6 with TRBJ2-2, with 10 positions matching TRBD2. Germline CDR1 and CDR2: MNHNY and SVGAGI (reference sequence). This CDR3 comprises 15 residues. Trimming cost V 1 base and J 9 bases; bases outside gene matches: 5. This chain's CDR3 is CASSYFGLAAWELFF. CDR3 sequence (DNA): TGTGCCAGCAGTTACTTCGGACTAGCGGCGTGGGAGCTGTTTTTT.

This clonotype appeared many times. The J gene is TRBJ2-5, the V gene TRBV7-2; 7 nucleotides match TRBD2. J was trimmed by 4 bases and V by 5 bases; bases with no gene match: 10. Germline loops: CDR1 SGHTA, CDR2 FQGNSA. This CDR3 comprises 15 residues. CDR3 sequence (DNA): TGTGCCAGCAGCGAAATCAGCGGGGTGATAGAGACCCAGTACTTC. The encoded protein is CASSEISGVIETQYF. The full variable domain, rest sourced from reference TRBV7-2 and TRBJ2-5, is GAGVSQSPSNKVTEKGKDVELRCDPISGHTALYWYRQSLGQGLEFLIYFQGNSAPDKSGLPSDRFSAERTGGSVSTLTIQRTQQEDSAVYLCASSEISGVIETQYFGPGTRLLVL.

In this sample, this clonotype turned up many times. The V gene is TRBV5-1, the J gene TRBJ2-5; perhaps TRBD1 as D (5 bases). This CDR3 comprises 13 residues. With 1 base removed from V and 3 bases from J, the gap between germline ends came to 7 bases. Germline CDR1 reads SGHRS; CDR2 reads YFSETQ. Written as DNA, the CDR3 is TGCGCCAGCAGCTTGAGCAGGGAAGAGACCCAGTACTTC. It is translated as CASSLSREETQYF.

In its sample, this clonotype was seen a few times. The rearrangement joins TRBV5-1 to TRBJ2-7, with a possible D match to TRBD2 (5 bases). The germline V and J ends were trimmed by 4 bases and 5 bases, with 16 bases remaining between them. Germline CDR1 and CDR2: SGHRS and YFSETQ. The CDR3 sequence is 14 residues long. The CDR3 DNA reads as TGCGCCAGCAGCCTCGAGGGCTCGGAGCACGAGCAGTACTTC. It yields the protein CASSLEGSEHEQYF.

This clonotype has at least ten counts. The chain uses TRBV10-3 and TRBJ2-1, with TRBD2 matching 13 bases. The germline gives CDR1 ENHRY, CDR2 SYGVKD. J gave up 8 bases and V 4 bases, and 2 bases lay outside the gene matches. This CDR3 is 14 amino acids long. The chain's CDR3 is CAISGTSGGDEQFF. The CDR3 DNA is TGTGCCATCAGTGGGACTAGCGGGGGCGATGAGCAGTTCTTC.

This clonotype is judged medium-sized (0.01 to 0.1%). This chain links TRBV10-2 with TRBJ1-5; no clear D. This CDR3 has 14 residues. Germline V gene lookup returns CDR1 WSHSY and CDR2 SAAADI. With 3 bases removed from V and 3 bases from J, the gap between germline ends came to 9 bases. CDR3 protein: CASSDSSYNQPQHF. CDR3 sequence (DNA): TGCGCCAGCAGTGATAGCAGCTACAATCAGCCCCAGCATTTT.

This chain joins TRBV5-1 and TRBJ1-2; D perhaps matches TRBD1 (6 bases). The CDR3 extends over 15 amino acids. Germline V gene lookup returns CDR1 SGHRS and CDR2 YFSETQ. V gave up 5 bases and J gave up 0 bases, with 14 bases separating them. CDR3: CASSSGQTANYGYTF. The CDR3 region has the DNA TGCGCCAGCAGTTCTGGACAGACCGCTAACTATGGCTACACCTTC. Based on the CDR3 plus reference TRBV5-1 and TRBJ1-2, the full variable domain is KAGVTQTPRYLIKTRGQQVTLSCSPISGHRSVSWYQQTPGQGLQFLFEYFSETQRNKGNFPGRFSGRQFSNSRSEMNVSTLELGDSALYLCASSSGQTANYGYTFGSGTRLTVV.

To note about this clonotype: A much larger clone is a single base away; this may be a read error. This chain joins TRBV5-1 and TRBJ1-5, with no clear D. V lost 6 bases to trimming and J lost 4 bases, with 14 bases between them. The CDR3 loop spans 14 amino acids. The germline V gene has CDR1 SGHRS and CDR2 YFSETQ. In nucleotides, the CDR3 is TGCGCCAGCATCTTCGGTGATGGGAATCAGCCCCAGCATTTT. Its translation is CASIFGDGNQPQHF. Drawing the rest from reference TRBV5-1 and TRBJ1-5, the complete variable domain is KAGVTQTPRYLIKTRGQQVTLSCSPISGHRSVSWYQQTPGQGLQFLFEYFSETQRNKGNFPGRFSGRQFSNSRSEMNVSTLELGDSALYLCASIFGDGNQPQHFGDGTRLSIL.

The V and J genes are TRBV18 and TRBJ2-1; TRBD2 agrees at 13 bases. V trimming: 5 bases; J trimming: 8 bases; junction bases outside the gene matches: 6. This CDR3 is built from 15 residues. The germline V gene encodes CDR1 KGHSH and CDR2 LQKENI. CDR3 region: CASSAGTSGIYEQFF. CDR3 DNA sequence: TGTGCCAGCTCAGCCGGGACTAGCGGGATCTATGAGCAGTTCTTC. The complete variable domain, with remaining parts taken from reference TRBV18 and TRBJ2-1, reads NAGVMQNPRHLVRRRGQEARLRCSPMKGHSHVYWYRQLPEEGLKFMVYLQKENIIDESGMPKERFSAEFPKEGPSILRIQQVVRGDSAAYFCASSAGTSGIYEQFFGPGTRLTVL.

The J gene is TRBJ2-3, the V gene TRBV18; D is uncertain. V lost 0 bases and J 2 bases, leaving 9 bases between the germline ends. This CDR3 contains 15 residues. In germline, CDR1 is KGHSH, CDR2 LQKENI. DNA for the CDR3: TGTGCCAGCTCACCACCAAGGGTCACCACAGATACGCAGTATTTT. As protein: CASSPPRVTTDTQYF.

J is TRBJ1-1 and V is TRBV2; D is ambiguous. The CDR3 sequence is 14 residues long. V was pared by 3 bases and J by 1 base, with 9 bases between. From germline, CDR1 is SNHLY and CDR2 FYNNEI. The CDR3 bases are TGTGCCAGCAGTGACAAGGCTACGAACACTGAAGCTTTCTTT. This sequence encodes CASSDKATNTEAFF. Full variable domain (remainder filled in from reference TRBV2 and TRBJ1-1): EPEVTQTPSHQVTQMGQEVILRCVPISNHLYFYWYRQILGQKVEFLVSFYNNEISEKSEIFDDQFSVERPDGSNFTLKIRSTKLEDSAMYFCASSDKATNTEAFFGQGTRLTVV.

This clonotype was recorded at least ten times. This chain joins TRBV20-1 and TRBJ1-5; 8 nucleotides agree with TRBD1. Germline-derived CDR1 and CDR2 are DFQATT and SNEGSKA (reference sequence). Germline trimming cut 6 bases from V and 7 bases from J; bases unmatched to any gene: 8. The CDR3 is 13 residues long. CDR3 sequence: CSAITGGRQPQHF. The CDR3 coding sequence is TGCAGTGCAATAACAGGGGGTCGACAGCCCCAGCATTTT.

At least ten counts were recorded for this clonotype. The CDR3 protein is CASSHILESRSPLHF. DNA for the CDR3: TGTGCCAGCAGCCATATACTCGAGAGTCGTTCACCCCTCCACTTT. The chain carries TRBV3-1 and TRBJ1-6; D is unresolved. V was clipped by 3 bases and J by 9 bases, with 15 bases between them. The CDR3 is 15 residues long. Germline CDR1 LGHDT, CDR2 YNNKEL (reference sequence).

This clonotype has a count of ten or more. The chain links TRBV4-1 to TRBJ2-3; TRBD1 matches 10 bases. The CDR3 spans 16 residues. V trimming: 4 bases; J trimming: 4 bases; junction bases outside the gene matches: 8. Germline V gives CDR1 MGHRA, CDR2 YSYEKL. CDR3 DNA: TGCGCCAGCAGCCGATACCGGGACAGGGGCGCAGATACGCAGTATTTT. Protein sequence: CASSRYRDRGADTQYF.

Ten or more counts support this clonotype. The J gene is TRBJ2-7, the V gene TRBV10-3; TRBD2 aligns across 12 bases. The germline V gene encodes CDR1 ENHRY and CDR2 SYGVKD. The CDR3 is 17 amino acids. V shed 10 bases, J shed 3 bases, and the junction held 16 bases outside the gene matches. This CDR3 is CATSPASGGASSYEQYF. The CDR3 bases are TGTGCCACCTCTCCAGCTAGCGGGGGGGCGAGTAGCTACGAGCAGTACTTC.

This clonotype has at least ten counts. This rearrangement joins TRBV20-1 to TRBJ2-3, with no clear D. The CDR3 covers 14 residues. Trimming stripped 1 base from V and 2 bases from J, with 10 bases between. Per germline, CDR1 DFQATT and CDR2 SNEGSKA (reference sequence). The CDR3 spells CSARVVTYTDTQYF. The DNA of the CDR3 is TGCAGTGCTAGAGTGGTAACCTACACAGATACGCAGTATTTT.

This clonotype was seen at least ten times. The chain employs TRBV10-3 and TRBJ2-3, with 7 positions matching TRBD1. The CDR3 sequence is 15 residues long. The junction had 11 bases not matched to a gene; V was cut back by 6 bases and J by 5 bases. Germline lookup yields CDR1 ENHRY and CDR2 SYGVKD. The CDR3 here is CAISKTGKFEDTQYF. The CDR3 nucleotides read TGTGCCATCAGCAAGACAGGGAAATTCGAAGATACGCAGTATTTT.

In this sample, this clonotype turned up many times. This chain connects TRBV7-8 to TRBJ1-1, with D possibly matching TRBD1 (5 bases). In germline, CDR1 is SGHVS, CDR2 FQNEAQ. CDR3 length equals 16 residues. V lost 8 bases to trimming and J lost 0 bases, with 19 bases between them. The CDR3 spells CASARDGGNMNTEAFF. In nucleotides, the CDR3 is TGTGCCAGCGCAAGGGACGGAGGAAACATGAACACTGAAGCTTTCTTT.

For the CDR3, the DNA is TGTGCCCACTCCATGGGGGAGGGAGCCGAGACCCAGTACTTC. It yields the protein CAHSMGEGAETQYF. The rearrangement joins TRBV10-3 to TRBJ2-5; 7 nucleotides align to TRBD2. V was clipped by 11 bases and J by 5 bases; unmatched bases: 14. Per the germline V gene, CDR1 is ENHRY and CDR2 is SYGVKD. The CDR3 is 14 amino acids.

This clonotype was seen repeatedly, ten times or more. The chain combines TRBV5-1 with TRBJ2-7; D not resolved. V lost 1 base and J 5 bases, leaving 10 bases between the germline ends. Germline V gene lookup returns CDR1 SGHRS and CDR2 YFSETQ. The CDR3 length is 13 residues. The CDR3 DNA follows: TGCGCCAGCAGCTTGCTTCCACCCAACGAGCAGTACTTC. This gives the protein CASSLLPPNEQYF. The whole variable domain, remainder taken from reference TRBV5-1 and TRBJ2-7, is KAGVTQTPRYLIKTRGQQVTLSCSPISGHRSVSWYQQTPGQGLQFLFEYFSETQRNKGNFPGRFSGRQFSNSRSEMNVSTLELGDSALYLCASSLLPPNEQYFGPGTRLTVT.

V and J are TRBV24-1 and TRBJ1-2; no definite D call. The V gene lost 9 bases and the J gene lost 0 bases, with 7 bases spanning the gap. The CDR3 totals 12 residues. Germline-derived CDR1 and CDR2 are KGHDR and SFDVKD. CDR3 loop: CATLRANYGYTF. Here the CDR3 DNA reads TGTGCCACCCTGAGAGCTAACTATGGCTACACCTTC.

This clonotype was counted at least ten times. The V and J genes are TRBV7-9 and TRBJ2-1, with D maybe TRBD1 (5 bases). Germline-derived CDR1 and CDR2 are SEHNR and FQNEAQ (reference sequence). The CDR3 loop spans 12 amino acids. V lost 5 bases and J 8 bases, leaving 10 bases between the germline ends. The CDR3, as DNA: TGTGCCAGCAGCGCCCAGGGTGATGAGCAGTTCTTC. The encoded protein is CASSAQGDEQFF. Full variable domain (missing parts from reference TRBV7-9 and TRBJ2-1): DTGVSQNPRHKITKRGQNVTFRCDPISEHNRLYWYRQTLGQGPEFLTYFQNEAQLEKSRLLSDRFSAERPKGSFSTLEIQRTEQGDSAMYLCASSAQGDEQFFGPGTRLTVL.

This clonotype was recorded many times. This rearrangement joins TRBV5-6 to TRBJ2-3; no clear D gene. V was trimmed by 4 bases and J by 4 bases, leaving 7 bases between them. The CDR3 consists of 12 residues. Germline-derived CDR1 and CDR2 are SGHDT and YYEEEE. The CDR3 loop reads CASSIVADTQYF. The CDR3 nucleotides read TGTGCCAGCAGCATCGTAGCAGATACGCAGTATTTT.

V and J are TRBV2 and TRBJ1-1; D not resolved. The CDR3 consists of 13 residues. Germline assignment: CDR1 SNHLY and CDR2 FYNNEI. Trimming cost V 8 bases and J 0 bases, with 10 bases left between them. The CDR3 DNA sequence: TGTGCCAGCGGAGCAGTCATGAACACTGAAGCTTTCTTT. This translates into CASGAVMNTEAFF.

This clonotype has just one count. The junction departs from the called germline gene at one end, perhaps through a read error. The V call is TRBV19, the J call TRBJ2-1; 9 positions match TRBD1. The V gene's germline CDR1 is LNHDA and CDR2 SQIVND (reference sequence). The CDR3 length is 12 residues. The CDR3 sequence is CASSTGTGTPNF. Here the CDR3 DNA reads TGTGCCAGTAGTACCGGGACAGGGACGCCAAATTTC.

This clonotype was found many times. The chain links TRBV5-1 to TRBJ2-1; 8 nucleotides match TRBD2. J gave up 8 bases and V 2 bases, and 6 bases lay outside the gene matches. Germline CDR1 SGHRS, CDR2 YFSETQ. This CDR3 has 14 amino acids. CDR3 region: CASSLGGGLDEQFF. In nucleotides, the CDR3 is TGCGCCAGCAGCTTAGGCGGGGGGTTGGATGAGCAGTTCTTC.